The rows below give T cell receptor beta chains drawn from one sample of a study of T cell repertoires in cytomegalovirus infection. MiXCR, run by TCRdb on the reads, gives a single entry per CDR3 protein. The sample includes hundreds of thousands of distinct CDR3 sequences, roughly 30% of them seen just once. Which antigens these TCRs recognize remains unknown. Sequencing was performed on cultured CD8+ T cells from PBMCs, taken from culture after CMV antigen stimulation. The receptors here all came from a human donor in good health (CMV status not recorded). Some clones in this sample may be carry-over from other donors' samples. The CDR3 runs from the conserved cysteine through the conserved F or W. Each record gives: J gene, V gene, D gene, clone size, CDR3 protein, CDR3 DNA. D genes are given only for firm matches. Clone size is stated in some rows and not others, as once, few, many or a class when expanded.

j_call: TRBJ2-3; v_call: TRBV6-5; d_call: -; clone_size: -; cdr3_aa: CASSLTRSSTDTQYF; cdr3_nt: TGTGCCAGCAGTTTAACTAGGTCTAGCACAGATACGCAGTATTTT
j_call: TRBJ1-1; v_call: TRBV6-1; d_call: -; clone_size: many; cdr3_aa: CASREQNDISLETEAFF; cdr3_nt: TGTGCCAGCAGAGAACAAAATGACATATCATTGGAGACTGAAGCTTTCTTT
j_call: TRBJ2-1; v_call: TRBV27; d_call: -; clone_size: -; cdr3_aa: CASSLGFAEQFF; cdr3_nt: TGTGCCAGCAGTTTAGGTTTCGCTGAGCAGTTCTTC
j_call: TRBJ2-3; v_call: TRBV7-6; d_call: -; clone_size: few; cdr3_aa: CASSSRGRGGTDTQYF; cdr3_nt: TGTGCCAGCAGCTCGAGGGGGCGCGGGGGCACAGATACGCAGTATTTT
j_call: TRBJ1-1; v_call: TRBV19; d_call: TRBD1; clone_size: -; cdr3_aa: CASLTGKNTEAFF; cdr3_nt: TGTGCCAGTTTGACAGGGAAGAACACTGAAGCTTTCTTT
j_call: TRBJ2-1; v_call: TRBV15; d_call: TRBD2; clone_size: -; cdr3_aa: CATAGVAGGPEQFF; cdr3_nt: TGTGCCACCGCGGGCGTAGCGGGGGGGCCTGAGCAGTTCTTC
j_call: TRBJ2-1; v_call: TRBV7-8; d_call: -; clone_size: -; cdr3_aa: CASSLARSFGANEQFF; cdr3_nt: TGTGCCAGCAGCTTAGCGCGTAGTTTTGGGGCCAATGAGCAGTTCTTC
j_call: TRBJ1-4; v_call: TRBV12-3/TRBV12-4; d_call: -; clone_size: -; cdr3_aa: CGARIFNEKLFF; cdr3_nt: TGTGGCGCGAGAATCTTTAATGAAAAACTGTTTTTT
j_call: TRBJ1-2; v_call: TRBV29-1; d_call: TRBD1; clone_size: few; cdr3_aa: CSVLDRAGGYTF; cdr3_nt: TGCAGCGTCCTCGACAGGGCTGGTGGCTACACCTTC
j_call: TRBJ2-1; v_call: TRBV7-8; d_call: -; clone_size: many; cdr3_aa: CASNRGLPLNNEQFF; cdr3_nt: TGTGCCAGCAACCGGGGACTTCCGTTAAACAATGAGCAGTTCTTC
j_call: TRBJ2-7; v_call: TRBV7-9; d_call: -; clone_size: -; cdr3_aa: CASSLGREGYEQYF; cdr3_nt: TGTGCCAGCAGCTTAGGCAGGGAAGGCTACGAGCAGTACTTC
j_call: TRBJ2-6; v_call: TRBV7-9; d_call: TRBD2; clone_size: -; cdr3_aa: CASSLEFNGEGWPGGANVLTF; cdr3_nt: TGTGCCAGCAGCTTAGAGTTTAATGGGGAGGGATGGCCTGGAGGGGCCAACGTCCTGACTTTC
j_call: TRBJ2-2; v_call: TRBV6-1; d_call: -; clone_size: -; cdr3_aa: CATWVVSNTGELFF; cdr3_nt: TGTGCCACCTGGGTGGTTTCGAACACCGGGGAGCTGTTTTTT
j_call: TRBJ2-1; v_call: TRBV7-8; d_call: TRBD2; clone_size: many; cdr3_aa: CASSLAASGGANEQFF; cdr3_nt: TGTGCCAGCAGCTTAGCGGCTAGCGGGGGGGCAAATGAGCAGTTCTTC
j_call: TRBJ1-2; v_call: TRBV6-2/TRBV6-3; d_call: -; clone_size: -; cdr3_aa: CASSYSKSGAGYGYTF; cdr3_nt: TGTGCCAGCAGTTACTCGAAATCGGGGGCGGGCTATGGCTACACCTTC
j_call: TRBJ1-1; v_call: TRBV19; d_call: -; clone_size: -; cdr3_aa: CASSIADFNTEAFF; cdr3_nt: TGTGCCAGTAGTATCGCGGACTTCAACACTGAAGCTTTCTTT
j_call: TRBJ1-1; v_call: TRBV27; d_call: -; clone_size: -; cdr3_aa: CASSFPDTVVHF; cdr3_nt: TGTGCCAGCAGTTTCCCCGACACGGTTGTTCACTTT
j_call: TRBJ1-6; v_call: TRBV2; d_call: -; clone_size: few; cdr3_aa: CASRGYSPLHF; cdr3_nt: TGTGCCAGCCGCGGGTATTCACCCCTCCACTTT
j_call: TRBJ2-2; v_call: TRBV4-3; d_call: -; clone_size: -; cdr3_aa: CASSQDWDALRNTGELFF; cdr3_nt: TGCGCCAGCAGCCAAGATTGGGACGCCCTCCGAAACACCGGGGAGCTGTTTTTT
j_call: TRBJ2-7; v_call: TRBV6-5; d_call: TRBD1; clone_size: -; cdr3_aa: CASSYPPGQGSEQYF; cdr3_nt: TGTGCCAGCAGTTACCCCCCGGGACAGGGGTCCGAGCAGTACTTC
j_call: TRBJ2-5; v_call: TRBV5-6; d_call: -; clone_size: few; cdr3_aa: CASSLVGGAAGETQYF; cdr3_nt: TGTGCCAGCAGCTTGGTAGGGGGGGCGGCTGGGGAGACCCAGTACTTC
j_call: TRBJ2-2; v_call: TRBV6-1; d_call: -; clone_size: -; cdr3_aa: CASGGARTGELFF; cdr3_nt: TGTGCCAGCGGGGGGGCCAGGACCGGGGAGCTGTTTTTT
j_call: TRBJ2-1; v_call: TRBV7-9; d_call: TRBD2; clone_size: few; cdr3_aa: CASSPAGGNDEQFF; cdr3_nt: TGTGCCAGCAGCCCGGCGGGGGGAAATGATGAGCAGTTCTTC
j_call: TRBJ2-3; v_call: TRBV27; d_call: TRBD2; clone_size: many; cdr3_aa: CASNLSGSSTDTQYF; cdr3_nt: TGTGCCAGCAATCTTAGCGGGTCTAGCACAGATACGCAGTATTTT
j_call: TRBJ2-3; v_call: TRBV29-1; d_call: -; clone_size: few; cdr3_aa: CSGLGGGTDTQYF; cdr3_nt: TGCAGCGGCTTAGGGGGTGGGACGGATACGCAGTATTTT
j_call: TRBJ1-6; v_call: TRBV6-5; d_call: TRBD1; clone_size: -; cdr3_aa: CATLTGTGNSPLHF; cdr3_nt: TGTGCCACTCTCACCGGGACAGGGAATTCACCCCTCCACTTT
j_call: TRBJ2-3; v_call: TRBV29-1; d_call: -; clone_size: -; cdr3_aa: CSVVKQRSSTDTQYF; cdr3_nt: TGCAGCGTTGTGAAGCAGCGGTCTAGCACAGATACGCAGTATTTT
j_call: TRBJ2-1; v_call: TRBV4-1; d_call: -; clone_size: -; cdr3_aa: CASSQDPGTYNEQFF; cdr3_nt: TGCGCCAGCAGCCAAGATCCAGGTACCTACAATGAGCAGTTCTTC
j_call: TRBJ1-6; v_call: TRBV9; d_call: -; clone_size: -; cdr3_aa: CASSVTNDIYNSPLHF; cdr3_nt: TGTGCCAGCAGCGTAACTAATGACATCTATAATTCACCCCTCCACTTT
j_call: TRBJ1-1; v_call: TRBV15; d_call: -; clone_size: -; cdr3_aa: CATRRQNWPEAFF; cdr3_nt: TGTGCCACCAGGCGACAGAACTGGCCTGAAGCTTTCTTT
j_call: TRBJ1-1; v_call: TRBV9; d_call: -; clone_size: few; cdr3_aa: CASSGSFGGSMNTEAFF; cdr3_nt: TGTGCCAGCAGCGGTAGTTTCGGGGGCTCTATGAACACTGAAGCTTTCTTT
j_call: TRBJ2-1; v_call: TRBV24-1; d_call: -; clone_size: few; cdr3_aa: CATSDRGGAAEQFF; cdr3_nt: TGTGCCACCAGTGATAGAGGAGGGGCCGCAGAGCAGTTCTTC